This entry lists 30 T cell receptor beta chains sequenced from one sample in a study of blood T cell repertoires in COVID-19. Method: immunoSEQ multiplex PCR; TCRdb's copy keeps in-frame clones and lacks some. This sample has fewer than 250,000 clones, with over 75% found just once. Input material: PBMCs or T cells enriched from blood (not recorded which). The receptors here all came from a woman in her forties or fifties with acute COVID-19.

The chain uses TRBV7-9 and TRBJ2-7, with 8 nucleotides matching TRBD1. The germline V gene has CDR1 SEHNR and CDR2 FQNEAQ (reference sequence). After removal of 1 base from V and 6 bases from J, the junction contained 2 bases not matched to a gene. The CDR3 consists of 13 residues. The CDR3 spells CASSLGTGSEQYF. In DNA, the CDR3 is TGTGCCAGCAGCTTAGGGACAGGGTCCGAGCAGTACTTC.

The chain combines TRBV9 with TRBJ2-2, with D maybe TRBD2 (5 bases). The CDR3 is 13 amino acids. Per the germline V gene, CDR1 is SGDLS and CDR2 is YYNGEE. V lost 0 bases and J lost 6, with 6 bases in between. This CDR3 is CASSVVEAGELFF. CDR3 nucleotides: TGTGCCAGCAGCGTAGTGGAGGCCGGGGAGCTGTTTTTT.

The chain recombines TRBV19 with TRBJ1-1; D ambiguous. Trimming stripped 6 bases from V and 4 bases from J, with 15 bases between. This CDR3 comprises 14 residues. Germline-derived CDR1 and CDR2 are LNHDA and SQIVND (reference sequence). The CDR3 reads CASSRQSGSTEAFF. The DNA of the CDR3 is TGTGCCAGTAGCAGACAAAGTGGGAGCACTGAAGCTTTCTTT.

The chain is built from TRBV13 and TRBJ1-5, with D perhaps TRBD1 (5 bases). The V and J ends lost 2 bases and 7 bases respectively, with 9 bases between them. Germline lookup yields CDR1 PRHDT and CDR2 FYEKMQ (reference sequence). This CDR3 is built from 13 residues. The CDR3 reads CASSLRGQQPQHF. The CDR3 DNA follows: TGTGCCAGCAGCTTAAGGGGTCAGCAGCCCCAGCATTTT.

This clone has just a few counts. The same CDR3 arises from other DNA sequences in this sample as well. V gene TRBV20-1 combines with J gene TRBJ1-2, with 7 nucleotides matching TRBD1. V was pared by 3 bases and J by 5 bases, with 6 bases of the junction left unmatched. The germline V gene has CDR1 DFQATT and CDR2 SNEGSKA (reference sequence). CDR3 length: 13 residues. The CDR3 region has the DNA TGCAGTGCTAGTGACAGGGTTGGGTATGGCTACACCTTC. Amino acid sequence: CSASDRVGYGYTF.

The DNA for the CDR3 is TGTGCCAGCAGCTTAGGTTTTGGGACAGTGGGGAACACCTTC. The encoded protein is CASSLGFGTVGNTF. V gene TRBV7-9 combines with J gene TRBJ1-2; TRBD1 aligns across 7 bases. With 1 base clipped from V and 12 bases from J, the junction kept 11 bases outside the gene matches. Per the germline V gene, CDR1 is SEHNR and CDR2 is FQNEAQ (reference sequence). The CDR3 spans 14 residues.

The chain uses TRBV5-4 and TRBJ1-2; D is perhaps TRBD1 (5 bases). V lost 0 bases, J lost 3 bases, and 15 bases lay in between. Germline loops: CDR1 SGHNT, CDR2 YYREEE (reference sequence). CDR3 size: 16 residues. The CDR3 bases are TGTGCCAGCAGCTTGGAGGGCAGGGTAAAGCACTATGGCTACACCTTC. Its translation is CASSLEGRVKHYGYTF.

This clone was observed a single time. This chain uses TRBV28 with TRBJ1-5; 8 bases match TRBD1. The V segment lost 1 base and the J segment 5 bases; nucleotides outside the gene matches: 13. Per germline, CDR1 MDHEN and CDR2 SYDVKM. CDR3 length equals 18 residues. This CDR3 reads CASSLFWGKDRVDQPQHF. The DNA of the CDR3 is TGTGCCAGCAGTTTATTTTGGGGGAAGGACAGGGTCGATCAGCCCCAGCATTTT.

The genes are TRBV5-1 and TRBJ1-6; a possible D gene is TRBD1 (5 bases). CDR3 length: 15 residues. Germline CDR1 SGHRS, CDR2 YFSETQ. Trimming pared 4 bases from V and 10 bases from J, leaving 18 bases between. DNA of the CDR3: TGCGCCAGCAGCCCGGATCGGGGGATCGGGTCACCCCTCCACTTT. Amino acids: CASSPDRGIGSPLHF.

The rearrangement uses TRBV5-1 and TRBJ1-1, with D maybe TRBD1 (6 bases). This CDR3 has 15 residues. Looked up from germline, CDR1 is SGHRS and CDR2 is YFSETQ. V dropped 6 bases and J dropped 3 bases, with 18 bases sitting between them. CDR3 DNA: TGCGCCAGCAAGTTCGGGGGCCGGGAGGACACTGAAGCTTTCTTT. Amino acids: CASKFGGREDTEAFF. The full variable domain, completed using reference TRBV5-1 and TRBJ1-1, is KAGVTQTPRYLIKTRGQQVTLSCSPISGHRSVSWYQQTPGQGLQFLFEYFSETQRNKGNFPGRFSGRQFSNSRSEMNVSTLELGDSALYLCASKFGGREDTEAFFGQGTRLTVV.

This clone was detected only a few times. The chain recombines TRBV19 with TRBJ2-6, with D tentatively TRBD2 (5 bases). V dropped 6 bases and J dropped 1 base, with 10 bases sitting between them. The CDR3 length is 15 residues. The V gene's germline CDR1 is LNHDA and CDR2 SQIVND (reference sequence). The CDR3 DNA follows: TGTGCCAGTAGCCTTCGAGGGTCTGGGGCCAACGTCCTGACTTTC. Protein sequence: CASSLRGSGANVLTF.

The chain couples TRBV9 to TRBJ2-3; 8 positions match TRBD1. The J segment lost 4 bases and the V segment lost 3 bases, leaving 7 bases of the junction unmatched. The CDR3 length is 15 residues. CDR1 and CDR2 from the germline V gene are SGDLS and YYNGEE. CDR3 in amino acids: CASSGGQGAADTQYF. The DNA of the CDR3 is TGTGCCAGCAGCGGAGGACAGGGAGCCGCAGATACGCAGTATTTT. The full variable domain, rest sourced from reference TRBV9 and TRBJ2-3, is DSGVTQTPKHLITATGQRVTLRCSPRSGDLSVYWYQQSLDQGLQFLIQYYNGEERAKGNILERFSAQQFPDLHSELNLSSLELGDSALYFCASSGGQGAADTQYFGPGTRLTVL.

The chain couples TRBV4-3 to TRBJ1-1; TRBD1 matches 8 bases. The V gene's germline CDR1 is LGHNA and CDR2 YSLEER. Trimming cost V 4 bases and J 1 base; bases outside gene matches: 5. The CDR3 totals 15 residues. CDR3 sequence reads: CASSRATGANTEAFF. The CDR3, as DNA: TGCGCCAGCAGCCGGGCGACAGGGGCGAACACTGAAGCTTTCTTT.

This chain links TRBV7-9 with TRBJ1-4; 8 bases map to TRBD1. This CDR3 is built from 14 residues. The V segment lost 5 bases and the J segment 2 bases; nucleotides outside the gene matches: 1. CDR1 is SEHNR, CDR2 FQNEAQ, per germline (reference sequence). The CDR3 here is CASSRTGTNEKLFF. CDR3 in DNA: TGTGCCAGCAGCAGGACAGGGACTAATGAAAAACTGTTTTTT.

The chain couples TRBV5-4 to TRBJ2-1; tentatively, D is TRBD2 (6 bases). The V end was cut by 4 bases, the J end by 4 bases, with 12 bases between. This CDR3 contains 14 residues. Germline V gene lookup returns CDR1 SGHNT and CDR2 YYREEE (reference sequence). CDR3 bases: TGTGCCAGCAGCACTGGGGGGAGTTACAATGAGCAGTTCTTC. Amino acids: CASSTGGSYNEQFF.

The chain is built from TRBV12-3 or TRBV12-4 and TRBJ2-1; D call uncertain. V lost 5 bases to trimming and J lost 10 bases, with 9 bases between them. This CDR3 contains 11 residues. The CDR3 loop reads CASSPAREQFF. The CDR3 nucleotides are TGTGCCAGCAGTCCAGCGAGGGAGCAGTTCTTC.

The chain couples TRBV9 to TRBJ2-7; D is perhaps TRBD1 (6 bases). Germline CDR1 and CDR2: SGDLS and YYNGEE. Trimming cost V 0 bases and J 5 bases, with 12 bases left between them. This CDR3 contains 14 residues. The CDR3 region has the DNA TGTGCCAGCAGCGTAGCGACAGGAACCCACGAGCAGTACTTC. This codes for CASSVATGTHEQYF.

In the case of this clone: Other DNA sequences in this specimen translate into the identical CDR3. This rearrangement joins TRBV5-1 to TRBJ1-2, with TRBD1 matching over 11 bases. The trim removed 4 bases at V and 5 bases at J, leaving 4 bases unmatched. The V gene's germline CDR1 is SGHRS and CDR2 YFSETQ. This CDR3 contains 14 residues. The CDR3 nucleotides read TGCGCCAGCAGCACCGGACAGGGGGCTTATGGCTACACCTTC. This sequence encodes CASSTGQGAYGYTF.

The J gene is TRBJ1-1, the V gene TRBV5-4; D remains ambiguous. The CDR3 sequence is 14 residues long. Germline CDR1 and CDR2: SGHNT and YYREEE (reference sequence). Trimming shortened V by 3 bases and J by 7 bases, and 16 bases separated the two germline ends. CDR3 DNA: TGTGCCAGCAGCTCGAGGGTCAGAGTTTATGAAGCTTTCTTT. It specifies CASSSRVRVYEAFF.

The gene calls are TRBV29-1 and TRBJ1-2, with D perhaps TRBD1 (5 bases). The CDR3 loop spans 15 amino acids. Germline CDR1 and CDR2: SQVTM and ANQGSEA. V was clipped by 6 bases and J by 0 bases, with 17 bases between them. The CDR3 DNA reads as TGCAGCGTCGTGCAGGGTTCGTCAGCTAACTATGGCTACACCTTC. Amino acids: CSVVQGSSANYGYTF. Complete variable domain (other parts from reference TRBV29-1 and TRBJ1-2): SAVISQKPSRDICQRGTSLTIQCQVDSQVTMMFWYRQQPGQSLTLIATANQGSEATYESGFVIDKFPISRPNLTFSTLTVSNMSPEDSSIYLCSVVQGSSANYGYTFGSGTRLTVV.

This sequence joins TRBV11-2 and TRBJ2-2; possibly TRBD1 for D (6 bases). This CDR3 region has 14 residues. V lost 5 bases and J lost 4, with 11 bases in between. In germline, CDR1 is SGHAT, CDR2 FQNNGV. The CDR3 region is CASSRPGATGELFF. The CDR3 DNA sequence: TGTGCCAGCAGCCGGCCAGGGGCCACCGGGGAGCTGTTTTTT.

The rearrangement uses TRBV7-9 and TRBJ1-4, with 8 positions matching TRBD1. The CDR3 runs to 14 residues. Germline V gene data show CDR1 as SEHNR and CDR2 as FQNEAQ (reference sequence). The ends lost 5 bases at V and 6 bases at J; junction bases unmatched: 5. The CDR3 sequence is CASSLQGGYEKLFF. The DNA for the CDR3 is TGTGCCAGCAGCCTACAGGGGGGATATGAAAAACTGTTTTTT.

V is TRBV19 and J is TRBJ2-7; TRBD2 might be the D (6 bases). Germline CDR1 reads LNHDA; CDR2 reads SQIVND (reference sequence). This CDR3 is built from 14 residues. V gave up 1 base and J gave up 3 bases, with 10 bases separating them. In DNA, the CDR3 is TGTGCCAGTAGTATAGCTACGGGGGACTACGAGCAGTACTTC. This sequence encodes CASSIATGDYEQYF.

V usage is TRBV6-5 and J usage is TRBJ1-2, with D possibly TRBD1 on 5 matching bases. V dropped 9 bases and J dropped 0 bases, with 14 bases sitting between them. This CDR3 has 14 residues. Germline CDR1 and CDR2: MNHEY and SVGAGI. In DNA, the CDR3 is TGTGCCAGTAAGGGGTTCCTAGCTAACTATGGCTACACCTTC. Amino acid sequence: CASKGFLANYGYTF.

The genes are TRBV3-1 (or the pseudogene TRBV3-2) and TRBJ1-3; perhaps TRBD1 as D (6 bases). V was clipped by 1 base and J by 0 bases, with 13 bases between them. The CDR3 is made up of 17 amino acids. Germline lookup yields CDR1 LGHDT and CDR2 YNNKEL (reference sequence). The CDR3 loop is CASSQGGTLSSGNTIYF. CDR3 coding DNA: TGTGCCAGCAGCCAAGGGGGGACACTAAGCTCTGGAAACACCATATATTTT.

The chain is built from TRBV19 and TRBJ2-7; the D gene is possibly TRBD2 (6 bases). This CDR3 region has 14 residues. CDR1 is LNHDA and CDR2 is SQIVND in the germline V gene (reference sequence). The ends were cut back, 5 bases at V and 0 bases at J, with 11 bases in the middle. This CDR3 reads CASSYKTSSYEQYF. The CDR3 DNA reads TGTGCCAGTAGTTATAAGACTAGCTCCTACGAGCAGTACTTC.

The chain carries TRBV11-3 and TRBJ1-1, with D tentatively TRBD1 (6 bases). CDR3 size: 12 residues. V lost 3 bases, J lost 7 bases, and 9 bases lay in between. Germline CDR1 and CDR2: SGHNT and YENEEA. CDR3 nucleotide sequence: TGTGCCAGCAGCTTGGGGGCAGATGAAGCTTTCTTT. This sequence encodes CASSLGADEAFF.

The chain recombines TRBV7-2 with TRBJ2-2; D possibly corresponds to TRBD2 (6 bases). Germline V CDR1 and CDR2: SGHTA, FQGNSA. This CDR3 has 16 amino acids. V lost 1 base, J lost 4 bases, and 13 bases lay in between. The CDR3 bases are TGTGCCAGCAGCTTAGGTCAGGGAGGCGGCACCGGGGAGCTGTTTTTT. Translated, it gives CASSLGQGGGTGELFF. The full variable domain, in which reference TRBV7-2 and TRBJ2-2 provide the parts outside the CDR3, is GAGVSQSPSNKVTEKGKDVELRCDPISGHTALYWYRQSLGQGLEFLIYFQGNSAPDKSGLPSDRFSAERTGGSVSTLTIQRTQQEDSAVYLCASSLGQGGGTGELFFGEGSRLTVL.

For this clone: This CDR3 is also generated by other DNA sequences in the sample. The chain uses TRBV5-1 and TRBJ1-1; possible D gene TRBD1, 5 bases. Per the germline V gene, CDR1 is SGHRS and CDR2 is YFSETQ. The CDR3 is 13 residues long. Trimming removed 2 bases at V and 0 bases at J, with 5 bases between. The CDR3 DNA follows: TGCGCCAGCAGCTTCAGGGTGAACACTGAAGCTTTCTTT. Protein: CASSFRVNTEAFF.

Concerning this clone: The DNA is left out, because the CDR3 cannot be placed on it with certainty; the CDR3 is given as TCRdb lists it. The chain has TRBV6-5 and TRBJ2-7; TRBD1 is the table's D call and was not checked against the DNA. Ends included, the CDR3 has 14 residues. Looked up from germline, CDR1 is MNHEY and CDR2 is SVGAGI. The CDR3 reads CASSSSTGSYEQYF.